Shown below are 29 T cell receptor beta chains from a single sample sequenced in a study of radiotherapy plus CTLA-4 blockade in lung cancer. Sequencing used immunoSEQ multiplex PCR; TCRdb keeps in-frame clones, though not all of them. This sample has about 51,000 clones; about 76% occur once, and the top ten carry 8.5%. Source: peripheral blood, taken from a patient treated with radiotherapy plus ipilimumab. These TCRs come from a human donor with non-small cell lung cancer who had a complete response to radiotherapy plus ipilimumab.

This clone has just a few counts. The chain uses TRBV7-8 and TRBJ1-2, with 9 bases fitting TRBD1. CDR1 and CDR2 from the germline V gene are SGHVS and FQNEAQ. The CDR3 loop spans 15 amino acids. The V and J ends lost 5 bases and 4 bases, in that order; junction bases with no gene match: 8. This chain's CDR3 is CASSQGTGRGYGYTF. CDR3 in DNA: TGTGCCAGCAGCCAGGGGACAGGGAGAGGCTATGGCTACACCTTC. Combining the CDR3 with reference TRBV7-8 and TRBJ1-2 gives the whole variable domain GAGVSQSPRYKVAKRGQDVALRCDPISGHVSLFWYQQALGQGPEFLTYFQNEAQLDKSGLPSDRFFAERPEGSVSTLKIQRTQQEDSAVYLCASSQGTGRGYGYTFGSGTRLTVV.

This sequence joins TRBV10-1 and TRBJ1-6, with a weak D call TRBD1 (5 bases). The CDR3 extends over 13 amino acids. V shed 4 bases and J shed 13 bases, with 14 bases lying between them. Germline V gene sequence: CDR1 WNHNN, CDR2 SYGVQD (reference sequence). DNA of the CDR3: TGCGCCAGCAGTGCCTCGACAGATACCCCCCTCCACTTT. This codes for CASSASTDTPLHF.

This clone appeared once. For the CDR3, the DNA is TGCAGCGTTGCCCTGATAGCGGGAGCCACAGATACGCAGTATTTT. Protein: CSVALIAGATDTQYF. The chain links TRBV29-1 to TRBJ2-3, with 9 bases matching TRBD2. This CDR3 contains 15 residues. Looked up from germline, CDR1 is SQVTM and CDR2 is ANQGSEA. The ends lost 4 bases at V and 2 bases at J; junction bases unmatched: 7.

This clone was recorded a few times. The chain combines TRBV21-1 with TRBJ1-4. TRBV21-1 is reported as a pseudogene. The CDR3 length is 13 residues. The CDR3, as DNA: TGTGCCAGCAGGGGTCTTGGAGGGGAAAAACTGTTTTTT. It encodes CASRGLGGEKLFF.

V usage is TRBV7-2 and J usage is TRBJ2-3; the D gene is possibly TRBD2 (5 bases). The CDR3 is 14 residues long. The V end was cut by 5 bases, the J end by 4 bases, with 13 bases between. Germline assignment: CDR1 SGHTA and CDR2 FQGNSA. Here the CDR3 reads CASSPAREADTQYF. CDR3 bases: TGTGCCAGCAGCCCCGCGAGGGAAGCAGATACGCAGTATTTT.

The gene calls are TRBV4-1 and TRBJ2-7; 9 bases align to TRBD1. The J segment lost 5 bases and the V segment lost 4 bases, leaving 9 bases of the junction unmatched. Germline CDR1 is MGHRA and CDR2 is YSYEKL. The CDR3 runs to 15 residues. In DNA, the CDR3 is TGCGCCAGCAGCCCCTCGGGACAGGGTGTCCACGAGCAGTACTTC. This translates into CASSPSGQGVHEQYF.

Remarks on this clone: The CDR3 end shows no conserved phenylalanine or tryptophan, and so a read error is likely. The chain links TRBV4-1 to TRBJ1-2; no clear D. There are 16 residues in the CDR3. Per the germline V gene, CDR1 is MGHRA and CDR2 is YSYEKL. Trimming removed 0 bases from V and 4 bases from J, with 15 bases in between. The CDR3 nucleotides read TGCGCCAGCAGCCAAGATCGAGAAGGGAGGCCCTATGGCTACACCCTC. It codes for CASSQDREGRPYGYTL.

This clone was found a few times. The CDR3 DNA sequence: TGTGCCAGCATCCAGGGGGATGAAGCTTTCTTT. Translation gives CASIQGDEAFF. V gene TRBV5-6 combines with J gene TRBJ1-1; 7 bases are shared with TRBD1. J gave up 7 bases and V 6 bases, and 3 bases lay outside the gene matches. Germline V gives CDR1 SGHDT, CDR2 YYEEEE. The CDR3 sequence is 11 residues long.

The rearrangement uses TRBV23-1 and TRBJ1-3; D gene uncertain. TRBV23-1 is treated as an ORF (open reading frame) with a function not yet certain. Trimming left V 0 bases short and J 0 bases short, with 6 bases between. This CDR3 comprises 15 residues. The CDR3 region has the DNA TGCGCCAGCAGTCAATCGGGCAGCTCTGGAAACACCATATATTTT. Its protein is CASSQSGSSGNTIYF.

The CDR3 DNA is TGTGCCAGCAGCTCGGGGGGACTAGCGGAACAAGAGCAGTACGTC. As protein: CASSSGGLAEQEQYV. The chain employs TRBV7-9 and TRBJ2-7; 11 bases are a match to TRBD2. CDR3 length: 15 amino acids. Trimming at V came to 4 bases and at J to 7 bases, leaving 9 bases not matched to a gene. The germline V gene has CDR1 SEHNR and CDR2 FQNEAQ (reference sequence).

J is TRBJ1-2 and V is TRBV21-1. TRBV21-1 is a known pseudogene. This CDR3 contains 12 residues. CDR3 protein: CASSTANYGYTF. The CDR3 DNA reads TGTGCCAGCAGCACGGCTAACTATGGCTACACCTTC.

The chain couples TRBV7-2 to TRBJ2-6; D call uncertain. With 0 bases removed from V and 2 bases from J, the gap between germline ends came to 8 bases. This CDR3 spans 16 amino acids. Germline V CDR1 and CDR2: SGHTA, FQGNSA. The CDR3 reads CASSLARRTGANVLTF. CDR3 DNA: TGTGCCAGCAGCTTAGCGCGGAGAACTGGGGCCAACGTCCTGACTTTC.

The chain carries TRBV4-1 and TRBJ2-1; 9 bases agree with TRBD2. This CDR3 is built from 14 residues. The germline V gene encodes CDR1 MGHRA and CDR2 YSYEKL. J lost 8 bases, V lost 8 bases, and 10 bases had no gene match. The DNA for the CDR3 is TGCGCCAGCCGCACTCTAGCGGGACGTGATGAGCAGTTCTTC. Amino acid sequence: CASRTLAGRDEQFF.

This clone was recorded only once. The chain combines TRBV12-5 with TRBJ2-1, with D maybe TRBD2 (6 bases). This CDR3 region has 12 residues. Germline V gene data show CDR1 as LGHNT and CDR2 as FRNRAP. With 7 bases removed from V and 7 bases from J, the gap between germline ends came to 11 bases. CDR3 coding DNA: TGTGCTAGTGTCGGGGCGGGGAATGAGCAGTTCTTC. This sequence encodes CASVGAGNEQFF.

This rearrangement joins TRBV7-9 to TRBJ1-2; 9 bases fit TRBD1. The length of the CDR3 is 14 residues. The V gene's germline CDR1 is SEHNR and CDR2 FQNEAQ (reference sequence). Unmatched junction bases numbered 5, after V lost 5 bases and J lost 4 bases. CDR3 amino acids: CASSTDRGGYGYTF. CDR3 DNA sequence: TGTGCCAGCAGCACAGACAGGGGGGGCTATGGCTACACCTTC.

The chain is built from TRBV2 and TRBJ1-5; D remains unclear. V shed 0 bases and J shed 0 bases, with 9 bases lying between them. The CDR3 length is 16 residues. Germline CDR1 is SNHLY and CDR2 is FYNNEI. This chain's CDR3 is CASSEADTYSNQPQHF. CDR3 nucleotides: TGTGCCAGCAGTGAAGCCGACACCTATAGCAATCAGCCCCAGCATTTT.

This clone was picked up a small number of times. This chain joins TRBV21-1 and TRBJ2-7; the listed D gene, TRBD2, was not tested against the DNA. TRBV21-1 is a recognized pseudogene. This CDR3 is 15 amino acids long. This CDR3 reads CASSKAGRSSEEQYF. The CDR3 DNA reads TGTGCCAGCAGCAAAGCGGGGAGGTCATCGGAGGAGCAGTACTTC.

The CDR3 DNA is TGTGCCAGTAGGAAACAGGGGAGGAATGAAAAACTGTTTTTT. This translates into CASRKQGRNEKLFF. This chain connects TRBV19 to TRBJ1-4, with 7 bases fitting TRBD1. Looked up from germline, CDR1 is LNHDA and CDR2 is SQIVND (reference sequence). V was clipped by 6 bases and J by 5 bases; unmatched bases: 6. This CDR3 is built from 14 residues.

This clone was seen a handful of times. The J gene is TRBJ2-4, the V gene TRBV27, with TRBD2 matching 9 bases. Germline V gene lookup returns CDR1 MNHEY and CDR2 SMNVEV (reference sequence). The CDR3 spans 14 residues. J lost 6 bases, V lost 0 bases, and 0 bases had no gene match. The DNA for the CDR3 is TGTGCCAGCAGTTTATCGCGGGGGGGAAACATTCAGTACTTC. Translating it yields CASSLSRGGNIQYF.

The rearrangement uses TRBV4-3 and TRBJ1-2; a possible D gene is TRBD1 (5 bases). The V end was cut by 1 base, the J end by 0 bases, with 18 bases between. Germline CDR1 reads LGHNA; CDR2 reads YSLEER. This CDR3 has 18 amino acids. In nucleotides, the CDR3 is TGCGCCAGCAGCCAAGTCCTACTACAGGTAGAGACTAACTATGGCTACACCTTC. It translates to CASSQVLLQVETNYGYTF.

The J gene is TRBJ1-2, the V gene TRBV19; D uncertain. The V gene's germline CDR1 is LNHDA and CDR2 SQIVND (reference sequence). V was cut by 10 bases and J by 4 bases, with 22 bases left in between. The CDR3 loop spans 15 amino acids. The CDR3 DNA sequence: TGTGCCATTTCGGACTGGTCGGAAGGAATCTATGGCTACACCTTC. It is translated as CAISDWSEGIYGYTF. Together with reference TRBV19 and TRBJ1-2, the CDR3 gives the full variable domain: DGGITQSPKYLFRKEGQNVTLSCEQNLNHDAMYWYRQDPGQGLRLIYYSQIVNDFQKGDIAEGYSVSREKKESFPLTVTSAQKNPTAFYLCAISDWSEGIYGYTFGSGTRLTVV.

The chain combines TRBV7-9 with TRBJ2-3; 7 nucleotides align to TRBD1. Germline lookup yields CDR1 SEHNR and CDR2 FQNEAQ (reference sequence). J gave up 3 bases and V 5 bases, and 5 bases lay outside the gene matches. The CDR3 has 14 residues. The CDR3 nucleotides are TGTGCCAGCAGCCCAGGGGGTTGGACAGATACGCAGTATTTT. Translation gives CASSPGGWTDTQYF.

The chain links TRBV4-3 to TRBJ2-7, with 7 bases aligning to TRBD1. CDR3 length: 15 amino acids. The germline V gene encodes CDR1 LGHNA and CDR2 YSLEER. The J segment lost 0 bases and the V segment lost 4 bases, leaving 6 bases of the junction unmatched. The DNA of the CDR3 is TGCGCCAGCAGCCTAACCCGGGACAGCTCCTACGAGCAGTACTTC. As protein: CASSLTRDSSYEQYF.

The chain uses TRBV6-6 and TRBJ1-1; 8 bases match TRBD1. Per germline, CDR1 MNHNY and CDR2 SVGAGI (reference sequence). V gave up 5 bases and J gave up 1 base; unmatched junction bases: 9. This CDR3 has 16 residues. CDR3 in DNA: TGTGCCAGCAGTAGAACGCCAGGACAGGGGAACACTGAAGCTTTCTTT. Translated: CASSRTPGQGNTEAFF.

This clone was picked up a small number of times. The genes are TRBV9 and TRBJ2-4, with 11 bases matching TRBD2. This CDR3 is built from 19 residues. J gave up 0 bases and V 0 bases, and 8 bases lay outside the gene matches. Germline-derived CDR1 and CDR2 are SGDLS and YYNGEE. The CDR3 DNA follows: TGTGCCAGCAGCGTAGACGAGACTAGCGGGGTCTTAGCCAAAAACATTCAGTACTTC. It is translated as CASSVDETSGVLAKNIQYF.

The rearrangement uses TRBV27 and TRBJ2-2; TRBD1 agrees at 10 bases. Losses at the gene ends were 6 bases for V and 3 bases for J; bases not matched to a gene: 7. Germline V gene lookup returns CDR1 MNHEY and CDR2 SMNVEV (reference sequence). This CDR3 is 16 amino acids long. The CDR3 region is CASSWAGTGDTGELFF. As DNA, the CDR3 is TGTGCCAGCAGCTGGGCCGGGACAGGGGACACCGGGGAGCTGTTTTTT.

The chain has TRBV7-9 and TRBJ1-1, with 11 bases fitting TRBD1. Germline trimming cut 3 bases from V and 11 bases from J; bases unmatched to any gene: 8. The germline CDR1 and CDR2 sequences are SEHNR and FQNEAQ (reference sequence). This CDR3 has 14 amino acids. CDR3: CASSFPGQGVRAFF. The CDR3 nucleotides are TGTGCCAGCAGCTTTCCGGGACAGGGGGTCAGGGCTTTCTTT. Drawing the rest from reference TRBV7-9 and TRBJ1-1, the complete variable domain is DTGVSQNPRHKITKRGQNVTFRCDPISEHNRLYWYRQTLGQGPEFLTYFQNEAQLEKSRLLSDRFSAERPKGSFSTLEIQRTEQGDSAMYLCASSFPGQGVRAFFGQGTRLTVV.

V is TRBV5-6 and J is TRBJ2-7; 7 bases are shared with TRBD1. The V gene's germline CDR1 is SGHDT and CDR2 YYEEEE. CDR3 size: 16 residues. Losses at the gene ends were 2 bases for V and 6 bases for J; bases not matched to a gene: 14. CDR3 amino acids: CASSFWSRDSIVEQYF. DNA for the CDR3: TGTGCCAGCAGCTTTTGGTCCCGGGACAGTATTGTCGAGCAGTACTTC.

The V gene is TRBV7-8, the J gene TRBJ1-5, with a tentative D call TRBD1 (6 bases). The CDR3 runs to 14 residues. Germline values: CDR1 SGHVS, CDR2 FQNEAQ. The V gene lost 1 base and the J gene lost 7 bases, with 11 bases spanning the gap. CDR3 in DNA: TGTGCCAGCAGCTTAGACAGGGCCCGGCAGCCCCAGCATTTT. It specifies CASSLDRARQPQHF. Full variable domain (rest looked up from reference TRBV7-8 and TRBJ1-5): GAGVSQSPRYKVAKRGQDVALRCDPISGHVSLFWYQQALGQGPEFLTYFQNEAQLDKSGLPSDRFFAERPEGSVSTLKIQRTQQEDSAVYLCASSLDRARQPQHFGDGTRLSIL.